This T cell receptor (beta chain) was captured in a study of cytomegalovirus exposure and HLA in healthy donors. Study-wide points: For TCR beta chains, V- and J-gene trimming was later linked to a missense DCLRE1C variant. It emerged from a later analysis that several of the most significant clusters appeared to be linked to common viral pathogens. A prior analysis recorded that most TCR beta V segments were productive about 90% or about 30% of the time.

The PCR made use of 60 Vbeta and 13 Jbeta primers. The table came from immunoSEQ multiplex PCR; TCRdb's copy has only in-frame clones and leaves some out. The repertoire shows some 120,000 clones; the top ten hold roughly 3.5%. This CDR3 region has 14 residues. As for this clone: Its antigen remains unknown.

The sample was PBMCs. V and J are TRBV7-5 and TRBJ2-2; TRBD2, as called in the table, went unchecked against the DNA. TRBV7-5 is shown as a pseudogene. The clonotype originates from a young man in good health and CMV-seronegative. The CDR3 coding sequence is TGTGCCTTGGGGGGTAGCGGGAGCACCGGGGAGCTGTTTTTT. It yields the protein CALGGSGSTGELFF.